A single sample gave rise to the 5 T cell receptor beta chains below, sequenced in a study of B cell selection in AIRE deficiency. Repertoires were generated with immunoSEQ multiplex PCR, while TCRdb's copy carries only in-frame clones and drops some. This table has fewer than 25,000 clones, roughly 96% appearing once. Sorting defined conventional CD4 T cells as CD4+CD127+. The specimen was CD4+CD127+ conventional T cells sorted from PBMCs. The receptor set was obtained from a human donor in good health.

This chain uses TRBV2 with TRBJ2-7; either TRBD1 or TRBD2 may supply D (5 bases each). Trimming shortened V by 4 bases and J by 0 bases, and 10 bases separated the two germline ends. CDR3 size: 14 residues. Looked up from germline, CDR1 is SNHLY and CDR2 is FYNNEI. The CDR3: CASSAYGASYEQYF. The CDR3 DNA reads as TGTGCCAGCAGTGCGTACGGGGCCTCCTACGAGCAGTACTTC. Using reference TRBV2 and TRBJ2-7 for the parts outside the CDR3, the full variable domain is EPEVTQTPSHQVTQMGQEVILRCVPISNHLYFYWYRQILGQKVEFLVSFYNNEISEKSEIFDDQFSVERPDGSNFTLKIRSTKLEDSAMYFCASSAYGASYEQYFGPGTRLTVT.

The rearrangement uses TRBV2 and TRBJ2-7; D assignment may be TRBD1 or TRBD2 (5 bases each). CDR1 is SNHLY, CDR2 FYNNEI, per germline. V lost 6 bases and J 2 bases, leaving 17 bases between the germline ends. This CDR3 spans 15 amino acids. Written as DNA, the CDR3 is TGTGCCAGCAGGTACCGTCCTGGGGGAACCTACGAGCAGTACTTC. This codes for CASRYRPGGTYEQYF.

This sequence joins TRBV5-1 and TRBJ1-1; D remains unclear. Germline V gives CDR1 SGHRS, CDR2 YFSETQ. The germline V and J ends were trimmed by 1 base and 1 base, with 5 bases remaining between them. The CDR3 is 13 residues long. CDR3 in DNA: TGCGCCAGCAGCTTGATTGGGAACACTGAAGCTTTCTTT. Encoded protein: CASSLIGNTEAFF.

The rearrangement uses TRBV10-3 and TRBJ2-5; 8 positions agree with TRBD1. V lost 6 bases, J lost 4 bases, and 10 bases stayed unmatched. Germline-derived CDR1 and CDR2 are ENHRY and SYGVKD. The CDR3 sequence is 15 residues long. This CDR3 reads CAISPTGTGGETQYF. The DNA of the CDR3 is TGTGCCATCAGCCCCACCGGGACAGGTGGAGAGACCCAGTACTTC.

V and J are TRBV6-1 and TRBJ1-5; 9 positions match TRBD1. This CDR3 has 14 amino acids. The germline CDR1 and CDR2 sequences are MNHNS and SASEGT. V lost 7 bases, J lost 5 bases, and 6 bases stayed unmatched. CDR3 sequence: CASIRRTGDQPQHF. The CDR3 nucleotides read TGTGCCAGCATTCGACGGACAGGGGATCAGCCCCAGCATTTT.